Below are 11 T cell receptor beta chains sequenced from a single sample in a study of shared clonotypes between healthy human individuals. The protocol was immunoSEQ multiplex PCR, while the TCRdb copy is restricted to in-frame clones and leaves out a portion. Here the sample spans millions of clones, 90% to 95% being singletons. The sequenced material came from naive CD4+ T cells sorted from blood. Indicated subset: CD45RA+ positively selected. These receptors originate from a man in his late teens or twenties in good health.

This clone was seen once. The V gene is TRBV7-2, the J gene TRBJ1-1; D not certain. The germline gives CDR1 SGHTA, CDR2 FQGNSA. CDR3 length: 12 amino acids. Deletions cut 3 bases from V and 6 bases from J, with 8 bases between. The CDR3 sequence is CASSLDGSEAFF. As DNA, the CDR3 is TGTGCCAGCAGCTTGGACGGCTCTGAAGCTTTCTTT.

CDR3 coding DNA: TGCGCCAGCAGCCCCGCCCGACCTGACCAGACCCAGTACTTC. It is translated as CASSPARPDQTQYF. The rearrangement joins TRBV5-1 to TRBJ2-5; D is unresolved. This CDR3 spans 14 amino acids. CDR1 and CDR2 (germline): SGHRS, YFSETQ. V gave up 4 bases and J gave up 6 bases, with 16 bases separating them.

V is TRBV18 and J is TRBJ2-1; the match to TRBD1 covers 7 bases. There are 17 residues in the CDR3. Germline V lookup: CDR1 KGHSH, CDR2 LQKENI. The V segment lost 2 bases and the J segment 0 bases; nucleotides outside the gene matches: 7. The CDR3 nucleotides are TGTGCCAGCTCACCAAAGTCGTGGGACAGCTCCTACAATGAGCAGTTCTTC. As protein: CASSPKSWDSSYNEQFF.

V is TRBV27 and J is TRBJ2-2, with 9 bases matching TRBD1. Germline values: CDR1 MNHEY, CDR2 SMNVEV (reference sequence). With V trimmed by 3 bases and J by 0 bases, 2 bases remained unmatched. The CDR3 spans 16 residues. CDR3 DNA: TGTGCCAGCAGTTTCAGGACAGGGGCGAACACCGGGGAGCTGTTTTTT. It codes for CASSFRTGANTGELFF.

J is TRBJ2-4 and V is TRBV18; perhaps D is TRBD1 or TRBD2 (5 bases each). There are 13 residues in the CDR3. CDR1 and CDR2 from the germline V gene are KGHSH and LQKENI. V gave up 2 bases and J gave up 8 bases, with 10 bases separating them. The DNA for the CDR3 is TGTGCCAGCTCACCAATCCGGGACGACATTCAGTACTTC. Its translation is CASSPIRDDIQYF.

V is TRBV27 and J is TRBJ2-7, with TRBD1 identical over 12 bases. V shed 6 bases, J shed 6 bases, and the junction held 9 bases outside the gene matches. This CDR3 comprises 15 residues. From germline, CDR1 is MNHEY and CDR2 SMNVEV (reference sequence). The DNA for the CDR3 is TGTGCCAGCAGCATCCTGGGACAGGGGGCATCCGAGCAGTACTTC. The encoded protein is CASSILGQGASEQYF.

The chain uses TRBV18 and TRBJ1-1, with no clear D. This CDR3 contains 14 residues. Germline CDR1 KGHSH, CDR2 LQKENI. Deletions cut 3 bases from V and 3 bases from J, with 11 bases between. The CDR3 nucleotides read TGTGCCAGCTCACCGGTCGGTTATGACACTGAAGCTTTCTTT. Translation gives CASSPVGYDTEAFF.

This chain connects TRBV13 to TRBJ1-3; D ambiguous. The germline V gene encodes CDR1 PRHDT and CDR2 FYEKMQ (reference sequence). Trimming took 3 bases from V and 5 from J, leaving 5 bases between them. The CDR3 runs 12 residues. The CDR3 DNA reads TGTGCCAGCAGCTTTGACCGAAACACCATATATTTT. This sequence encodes CASSFDRNTIYF.

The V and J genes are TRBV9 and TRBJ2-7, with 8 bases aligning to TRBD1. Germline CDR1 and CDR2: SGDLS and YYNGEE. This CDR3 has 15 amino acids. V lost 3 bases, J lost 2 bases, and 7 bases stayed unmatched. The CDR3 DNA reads TGTGCCAGCAGCGCCGGGACAGGAGCTACCTACGAGCAGTACTTC. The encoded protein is CASSAGTGATYEQYF.

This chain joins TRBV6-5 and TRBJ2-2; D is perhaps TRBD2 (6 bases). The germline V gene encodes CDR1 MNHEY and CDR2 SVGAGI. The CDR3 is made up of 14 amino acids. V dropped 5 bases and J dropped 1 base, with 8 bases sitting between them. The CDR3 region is CASSVSGNTGELFF. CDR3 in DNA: TGTGCCAGCAGTGTTAGCGGGAACACCGGGGAGCTGTTTTTT.

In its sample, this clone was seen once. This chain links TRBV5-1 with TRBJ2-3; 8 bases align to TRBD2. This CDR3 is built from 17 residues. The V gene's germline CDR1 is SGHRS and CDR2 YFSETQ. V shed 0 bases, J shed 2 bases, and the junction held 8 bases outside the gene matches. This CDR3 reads CASSLGPLAANTDTQYF. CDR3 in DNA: TGCGCCAGCAGCTTGGGTCCACTAGCGGCGAACACAGATACGCAGTATTTT.